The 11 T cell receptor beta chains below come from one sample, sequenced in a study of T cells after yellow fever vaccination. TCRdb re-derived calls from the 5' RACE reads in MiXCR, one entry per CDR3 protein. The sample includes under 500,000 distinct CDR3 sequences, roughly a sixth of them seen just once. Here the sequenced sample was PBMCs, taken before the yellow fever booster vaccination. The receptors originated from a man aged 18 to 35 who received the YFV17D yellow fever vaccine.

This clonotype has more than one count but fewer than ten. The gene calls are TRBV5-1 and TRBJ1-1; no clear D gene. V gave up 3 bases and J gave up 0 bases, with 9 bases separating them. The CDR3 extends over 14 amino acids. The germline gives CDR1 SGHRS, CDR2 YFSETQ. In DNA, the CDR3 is TGCGCCAGCAGCTACAGTGTTCTGAACACTGAAGCTTTCTTT. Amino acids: CASSYSVLNTEAFF.

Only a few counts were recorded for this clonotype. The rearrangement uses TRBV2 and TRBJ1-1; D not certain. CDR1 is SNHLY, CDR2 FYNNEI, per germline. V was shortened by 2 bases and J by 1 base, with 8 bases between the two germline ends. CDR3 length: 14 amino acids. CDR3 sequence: CASSEIRKNTEAFF. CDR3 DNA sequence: TGTGCCAGCAGTGAAATTAGAAAGAACACTGAAGCTTTCTTT.

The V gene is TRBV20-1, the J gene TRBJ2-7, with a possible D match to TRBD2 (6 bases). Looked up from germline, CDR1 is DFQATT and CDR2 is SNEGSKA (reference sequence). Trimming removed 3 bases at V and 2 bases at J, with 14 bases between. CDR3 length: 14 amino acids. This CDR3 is CSASRGSGAYEQYF. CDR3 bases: TGCAGTGCTAGTCGGGGATCGGGGGCCTACGAGCAGTACTTC.

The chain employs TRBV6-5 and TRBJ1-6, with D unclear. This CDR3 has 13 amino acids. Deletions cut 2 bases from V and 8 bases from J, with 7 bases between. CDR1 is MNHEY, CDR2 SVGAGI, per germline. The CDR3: CASSYGVDSPLHF. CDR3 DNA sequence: TGTGCCAGCAGTTACGGGGTTGATTCACCCCTCCACTTT.

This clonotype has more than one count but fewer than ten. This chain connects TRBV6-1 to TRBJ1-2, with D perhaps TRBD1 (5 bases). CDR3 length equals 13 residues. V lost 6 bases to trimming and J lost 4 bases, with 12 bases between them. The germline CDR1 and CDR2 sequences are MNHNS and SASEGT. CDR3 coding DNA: TGTGCCAGCAGGGAGGGGTACAGCTATGGCTACACCTTC. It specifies CASREGYSYGYTF.

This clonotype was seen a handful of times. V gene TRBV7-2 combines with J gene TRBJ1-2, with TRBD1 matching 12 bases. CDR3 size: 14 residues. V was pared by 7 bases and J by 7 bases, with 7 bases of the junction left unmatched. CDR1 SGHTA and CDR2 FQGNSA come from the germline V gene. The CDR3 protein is CASTWGTGGIGYTF. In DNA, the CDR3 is TGTGCCAGCACCTGGGGGACAGGGGGCATTGGCTACACCTTC.

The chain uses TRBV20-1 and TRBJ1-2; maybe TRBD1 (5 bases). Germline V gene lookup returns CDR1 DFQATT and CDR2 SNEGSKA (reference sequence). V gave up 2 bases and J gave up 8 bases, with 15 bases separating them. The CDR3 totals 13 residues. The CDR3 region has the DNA TGCAGTGCTAGAACCCAGGGAGTGCCCGGCTACACCTTC. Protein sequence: CSARTQGVPGYTF.

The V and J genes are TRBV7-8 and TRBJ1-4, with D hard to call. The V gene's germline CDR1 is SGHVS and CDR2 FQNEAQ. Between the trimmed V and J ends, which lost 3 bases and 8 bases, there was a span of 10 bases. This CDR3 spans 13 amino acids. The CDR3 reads CASSLSDMEKLFF. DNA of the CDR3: TGTGCCAGCAGCTTGTCCGATATGGAAAAACTGTTTTTT.

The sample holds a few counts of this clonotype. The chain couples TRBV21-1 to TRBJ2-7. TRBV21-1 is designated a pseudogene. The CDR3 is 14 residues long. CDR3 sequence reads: CASSGVKGSNEQYV. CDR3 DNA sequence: TGTGCCAGCAGCGGGGTTAAGGGATCGAACGAGCAGTACGTC.

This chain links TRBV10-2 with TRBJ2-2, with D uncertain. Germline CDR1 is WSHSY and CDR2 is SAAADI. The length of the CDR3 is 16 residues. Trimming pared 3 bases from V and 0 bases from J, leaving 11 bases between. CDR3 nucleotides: TGCGCCAGCAGTGAACAAGCCCCCGCGAACACCGGGGAGCTGTTTTTT. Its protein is CASSEQAPANTGELFF.

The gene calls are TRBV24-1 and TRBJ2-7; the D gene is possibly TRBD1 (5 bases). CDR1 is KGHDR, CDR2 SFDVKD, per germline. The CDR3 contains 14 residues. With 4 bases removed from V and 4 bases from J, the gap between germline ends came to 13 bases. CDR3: CATSDLDILYEQYF. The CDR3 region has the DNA TGTGCCACCAGTGACCTGGACATCCTATACGAGCAGTACTTC.